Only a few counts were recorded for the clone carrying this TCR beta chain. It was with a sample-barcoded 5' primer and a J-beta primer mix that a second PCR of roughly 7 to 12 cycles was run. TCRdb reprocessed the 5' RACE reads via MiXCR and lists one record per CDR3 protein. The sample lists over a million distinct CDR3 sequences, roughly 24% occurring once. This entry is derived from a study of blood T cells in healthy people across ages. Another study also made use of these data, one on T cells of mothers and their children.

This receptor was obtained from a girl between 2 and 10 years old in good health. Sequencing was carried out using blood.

The DNA of the CDR3 is TGTGCCAGCAGCCCTTGGACTAGCGGGGGGCTAGAGACCCAGTACTTC. Amino acid sequence: CASSPWTSGGLETQYF. The V gene is TRBV7-9, the J gene TRBJ2-5, with 14 bases identical to TRBD2. There are 16 residues in the CDR3. V lost 5 bases, J lost 4 bases, and 6 bases stayed unmatched. The germline V gene has CDR1 SEHNR and CDR2 FQNEAQ (reference sequence).